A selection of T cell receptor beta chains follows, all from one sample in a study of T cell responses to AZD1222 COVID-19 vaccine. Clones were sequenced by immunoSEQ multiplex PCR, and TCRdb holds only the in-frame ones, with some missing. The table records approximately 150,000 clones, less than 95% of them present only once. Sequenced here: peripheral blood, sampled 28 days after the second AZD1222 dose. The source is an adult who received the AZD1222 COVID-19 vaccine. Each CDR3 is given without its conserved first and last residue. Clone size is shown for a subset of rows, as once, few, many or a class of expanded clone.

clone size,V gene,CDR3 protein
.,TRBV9,ASSVGGGDSRN
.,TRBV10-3,AISDNEGDGYT
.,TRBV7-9,ASSFWSYGYT
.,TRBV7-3,ASRMTGASTEAF
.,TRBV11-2,ASSYRDYGYT
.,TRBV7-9,ASSLPTGASYEQY
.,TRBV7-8,ASSSRQGRANTGELF
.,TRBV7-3,ASSLTGTSLSGELF
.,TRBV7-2,ASSPGGHQY
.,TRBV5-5,ASSSDSLFNYGYT
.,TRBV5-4,ASRQGTRRETQY
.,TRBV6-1,ASSDRTGNSGELF
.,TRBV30,AWSVGTDKY
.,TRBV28,ASSWEGPGNSPLH
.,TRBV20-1,SASGTGGRANTGELF
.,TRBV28,ASSPPHRGPDQPQH
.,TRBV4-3,ASSQGRFQGKNIQY
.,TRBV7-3,ASSPTPGQNTEAF
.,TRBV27,ASSFLRGSTEAF
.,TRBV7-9,ASSLDRAGAYGYT
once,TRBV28,ASSKVAGDLHEQY
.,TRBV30,ASSPGTGGGYT
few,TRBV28,ATLTGGGGGNQPQH
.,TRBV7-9,ASNLRDIFYGYT
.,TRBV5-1,ASREGANNQPQH
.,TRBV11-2,ASSLEEGGGNQPQH
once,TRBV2,ASRRHKQGVWSSYEQY
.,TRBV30,AWEVGGYEQY
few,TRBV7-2,ASSPPRALRRTHEQY
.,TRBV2,ASSRDASNQPQH
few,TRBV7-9,ASSSAAGSNQPQH
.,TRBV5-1,ASSERRDRGEKLF